Listed below are T cell receptor beta chains from one sample, sequenced in a study of blood T cell repertoires in COVID-19. Generated by immunoSEQ multiplex PCR, the TCRdb table keeps only in-frame clones and is missing some. The sample shows approximately 250,000 clones, more than 70% of them seen only once. Specimen: PBMCs or T cells enriched from blood (not recorded which). Every receptor here comes from a woman in her fifties or sixties in a cohort exposed to, infected with or recovered from COVID-19 (not recorded which). The conserved cysteine and the conserved F or W are not part of the CDR3 here. Not every row has a clone size; where given, it reads once, few, many or a size class.

V gene: TRBV19
J gene: TRBJ2-7
clone size: NA
CDR3 protein: ASSMPGYEQY

V gene: TRBV28
J gene: TRBJ1-2
clone size: NA
CDR3 protein: ASRSAGVYGYT

V gene: TRBV28
J gene: TRBJ2-7
clone size: NA
CDR3 protein: ASRANPGTGGYEQY

V gene: TRBV29-1
J gene: TRBJ2-7
clone size: NA
CDR3 protein: SADGSGQGSYEQY

V gene: TRBV7-2
J gene: TRBJ1-6
clone size: NA
CDR3 protein: ASSPNGPKAPLH

V gene: TRBV14
J gene: TRBJ2-7
clone size: few
CDR3 protein: ASSSSSGGPYEQY

V gene: TRBV9
J gene: TRBJ2-7
clone size: NA
CDR3 protein: ASSVEGTSAHEQY

V gene: TRBV6-6
J gene: TRBJ2-1
clone size: NA
CDR3 protein: ASSYLASGTRAEQF

V gene: TRBV30
J gene: TRBJ1-2
clone size: NA
CDR3 protein: AWSVSLAGGIYGYT

V gene: TRBV7-2
J gene: TRBJ2-5
clone size: NA
CDR3 protein: ASSLRAYRETQY

V gene: TRBV1
J gene: TRBJ2-1
clone size: NA
CDR3 protein: TSSHHSGRAEDNEQF

V gene: TRBV7-2
J gene: TRBJ1-1
clone size: NA
CDR3 protein: ASSLNGDVTEAF

V gene: TRBV27
J gene: TRBJ2-7
clone size: NA
CDR3 protein: ASSLRKLAGRYEQY

V gene: TRBV5-1
J gene: TRBJ2-1
clone size: NA
CDR3 protein: ASSLLDTYNEQF

V gene: TRBV5-1
J gene: TRBJ2-5
clone size: once
CDR3 protein: ASSRTGWDETQY

V gene: TRBV28
J gene: TRBJ1-5
clone size: few
CDR3 protein: ASKSGQGVQPQH

V gene: TRBV21-1
J gene: TRBJ1-5
clone size: NA
CDR3 protein: ASSNDRGRNGPQH

V gene: TRBV5-4
J gene: TRBJ2-5
clone size: NA
CDR3 protein: ASSPRTGGASRETQY

V gene: TRBV5-4
J gene: TRBJ2-1
clone size: NA
CDR3 protein: ASSLGGAQGAGEQF

V gene: TRBV18
J gene: TRBJ2-7
clone size: NA
CDR3 protein: ASSPTGLSYEQY

V gene: TRBV30
J gene: TRBJ1-1
clone size: NA
CDR3 protein: AWGDPGQGGTEAF

V gene: TRBV4-2
J gene: TRBJ2-7
clone size: NA
CDR3 protein: ASSQATGGHEQY

V gene: TRBV28
J gene: TRBJ1-4
clone size: NA
CDR3 protein: ASSFARQGGEKLF

V gene: TRBV24-1
J gene: TRBJ2-7
clone size: NA
CDR3 protein: ATSDSGRDRVYEQY